The 14 T cell receptor beta chains below come from one sample, sequenced in a study of CD8+ T cells in alopecia areata. TCR sequencing used cDNA made by reverse transcription of extracted RNA. Libraries were prepared by immunoSEQ multiplex PCR; TCRdb keeps only in-frame clonotypes and omits some of them. The table lists 100,000 to 150,000 clones, 49% of them singletons. The sample in question was CD8+ T cells sorted from blood, obtained at week 0. Receptors were obtained from a human donor with alopecia areata.

The chain links TRBV4-1 to TRBJ2-5; D call uncertain. The V gene's germline CDR1 is MGHRA and CDR2 YSYEKL. Trimming pared 2 bases from V and 3 bases from J, leaving 7 bases between. The CDR3 extends over 13 amino acids. CDR3 amino acids: CASSQIMEETQYF. The CDR3 DNA sequence: TGCGCCAGCAGCCAAATTATGGAAGAGACCCAGTACTTC.

This clone was counted only a few times. This sequence joins TRBV7-9 and TRBJ1-1; D perhaps matches TRBD1 (6 bases). The ends were cut back, 1 base at V and 10 bases at J, with 13 bases in the middle. Germline loops: CDR1 SEHNR, CDR2 FQNEAQ (reference sequence). CDR3 length: 13 residues. This CDR3 is CASSLVLQGGAFF. The CDR3 region has the DNA TGTGCCAGCAGCTTAGTCCTTCAAGGGGGAGCTTTCTTT.

This clone occurred a few times. This chain joins TRBV5-8 and TRBJ2-4; 8 bases map to TRBD1. The CDR3 runs 17 residues. Looked up from germline, CDR1 is SGHTS and CDR2 is YDEGEE. V was clipped by 0 bases and J by 12 bases; unmatched bases: 17. The chain's CDR3 is CASSLGTGQGRPLDQYF. The CDR3 coding sequence is TGTGCCAGCAGCTTGGGAACCGGACAGGGACGCCCGTTGGATCAGTACTTC.

The table lists this clone with many counts. This chain joins TRBV5-4 and TRBJ2-2, with D perhaps matching TRBD1 (5 bases). The germline V gene encodes CDR1 SGHNT and CDR2 YYREEE (reference sequence). The CDR3 is 15 amino acids. Deletions cut 4 bases from V and 3 bases from J, with 13 bases between. In DNA, the CDR3 is TGTGCCAGCAGCGGGAAAGCCAGGGACACCGGGGAGCTGTTTTTT. It yields the protein CASSGKARDTGELFF.

V is TRBV2 and J is TRBJ1-2, with unresolved D. V lost 10 bases, J lost 4 bases, and 10 bases lay in between. This CDR3 has 11 amino acids. The germline gives CDR1 SNHLY, CDR2 FYNNEI. In DNA form, the CDR3 reads TGTGCCAACTTACTAGGCTATGGCTACACCTTC. Encoded protein: CANLLGYGYTF.

The chain joins TRBV27 to TRBJ2-7, with 10 bases matching TRBD2. Looked up from germline, CDR1 is MNHEY and CDR2 is SMNVEV (reference sequence). The length of the CDR3 is 15 residues. J lost 7 bases, V lost 5 bases, and 11 bases had no gene match. CDR3 sequence reads: CASSAQSGGALEQYF. Written as DNA, the CDR3 is TGTGCCAGCAGTGCCCAGAGCGGGGGGGCCCTTGAGCAGTACTTC.

This clone has a handful of counts. This chain uses TRBV7-9 with TRBJ2-1, with 8 positions matching TRBD1. Germline-derived CDR1 and CDR2 are SEHNR and FQNEAQ (reference sequence). This CDR3 is 15 amino acids long. The V gene end was trimmed by 5 bases and the J gene end by 3 bases; junction bases not matched to a gene: 6. The CDR3 DNA reads as TGTGCCAGCAGCGCCGCCGGGACAGGCTACAATGAGCAGTTCTTC. This encodes CASSAAGTGYNEQFF.

The J gene is TRBJ2-7, the V gene TRBV5-6; tentatively, D is TRBD1 (6 bases). The CDR3 spans 16 residues. Germline V gene data show CDR1 as SGHDT and CDR2 as YYEEEE. V was pared by 1 base and J by 3 bases, with 17 bases between. DNA for the CDR3: TGTGCCAGCAGCTTGCCCTATTGGACAGCAAACTACGAGCAGTACTTC. It translates to CASSLPYWTANYEQYF.

This clone was seen only a few times. The rearrangement links TRBV15 to TRBJ2-1; TRBD1 matches at 7 bases. J was trimmed by 7 bases and V by 0 bases; bases with no gene match: 9. The CDR3 is made up of 16 amino acids. The germline V gene has CDR1 LNHNV and CDR2 YYDKDF (reference sequence). The CDR3 region has the DNA TGTGCCACCAGCAGAGACTCGGAAGGCAGGGGGAATGAGCAGTTCTTC. Protein product: CATSRDSEGRGNEQFF.

This clone was recorded a few times. V is TRBV29-1 and J is TRBJ2-7; TRBD1 matches at 10 bases. The CDR3 spans 14 residues. Germline V CDR1 and CDR2: SQVTM, ANQGSEA. J was trimmed by 3 bases and V by 5 bases; bases with no gene match: 7. Here the CDR3 reads CSVLRDRGLYEQYF. Written as DNA, the CDR3 is TGCAGCGTTCTCAGGGACAGGGGTCTCTACGAGCAGTACTTC.

The rearrangement uses TRBV5-1 and TRBJ2-1; TRBD2 aligns across 15 bases. This CDR3 has 16 amino acids. Germline V gene data show CDR1 as SGHRS and CDR2 as YFSETQ. With V trimmed by 4 bases and J by 7 bases, 6 bases remained unmatched. In DNA form, the CDR3 reads TGCGCCAGCAGCCAAGATGGGACTAGCGGGGGGAATGAGCAGTTCTTC. Translated, it gives CASSQDGTSGGNEQFF.

V gene TRBV2 combines with J gene TRBJ2-5, with TRBD1 as a possible D gene (7 bases). The ends were cut back, 10 bases at V and 0 bases at J, with 15 bases in the middle. Looked up from germline, CDR1 is SNHLY and CDR2 is FYNNEI. The CDR3 has 14 amino acids. In nucleotides, the CDR3 is TGTGCCATTACGCGGGGACAGCACCAAGAGACCCAGTACTTC. Its translation: CAITRGQHQETQYF.

The chain carries TRBV11-2 and TRBJ2-5, with TRBD2 as a possible D gene (6 bases). Looked up from germline, CDR1 is SGHAT and CDR2 is FQNNGV. The CDR3 covers 14 residues. V lost 7 bases, J lost 5 bases, and 17 bases lay in between. CDR3 bases: TGTGCCAGCACCCTAGGGGACGCGGGGGAGACCCAGTACTTC. It codes for CASTLGDAGETQYF.

The chain joins TRBV13 to TRBJ2-7, with TRBD1 identical over 8 bases. The CDR3 is 13 residues long. CDR1 and CDR2 (germline): PRHDT, FYEKMQ (reference sequence). The V gene end was trimmed by 5 bases and the J gene end by 7 bases; junction bases not matched to a gene: 7. The CDR3 region is CASSEGQAWEQYF. The CDR3 nucleotides are TGTGCCAGCAGCGAGGGACAGGCGTGGGAGCAGTACTTC.